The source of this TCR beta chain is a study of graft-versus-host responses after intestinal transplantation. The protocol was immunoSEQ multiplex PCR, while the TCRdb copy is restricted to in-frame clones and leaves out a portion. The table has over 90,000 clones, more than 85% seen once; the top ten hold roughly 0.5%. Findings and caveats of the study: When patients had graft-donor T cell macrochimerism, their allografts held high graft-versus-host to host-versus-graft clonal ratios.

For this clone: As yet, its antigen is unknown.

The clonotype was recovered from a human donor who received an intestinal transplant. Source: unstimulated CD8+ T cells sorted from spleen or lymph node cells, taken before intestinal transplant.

CDR3 coding DNA: TGTGCCAGCAGTTTGCAGGGGCGAGAGACCCAGTACTTC. Its protein is CASSLQGRETQYF. The chain recombines TRBV28 with TRBJ2-5; the D gene is possibly TRBD1 (6 bases). The V gene lost 3 bases and the J gene lost 4 bases, with 9 bases spanning the gap. This CDR3 has 13 residues. Germline CDR1 reads MDHEN; CDR2 reads SYDVKM.